One TCR beta chain is described in this entry. This entry is derived from a study of blood T cell repertoires in COVID-19. Study context: Some COVID-19 samples were acute and others convalescent; all came from the United States, Italy and Spain.

TCRdb's table, derived via immunoSEQ multiplex PCR, lists solely in-frame clones and lacks some. Found here are 250,000 or so clones, more than 75% of them singletons; the top ten hold approximately 1.4%. The CDR3 contains 13 residues. Germline CDR1 reads LGHDT; CDR2 reads YNNKEL (reference sequence). V dropped 4 bases and J dropped 13; count of bases not matched to a gene: 6. This chain links TRBV3-1 (or the pseudogene TRBV3-2) with TRBJ1-6; 8 bases fit TRBD1. Material for sequencing was peripheral blood. The sequence was collected from a woman aged 40 to 50 who had recovered from COVID-19. CDR3 loop: CASSPDREEPLHF. CDR3 DNA: TGTGCCAGCAGCCCGGACAGGGAAGAGCCCCTCCACTTT.